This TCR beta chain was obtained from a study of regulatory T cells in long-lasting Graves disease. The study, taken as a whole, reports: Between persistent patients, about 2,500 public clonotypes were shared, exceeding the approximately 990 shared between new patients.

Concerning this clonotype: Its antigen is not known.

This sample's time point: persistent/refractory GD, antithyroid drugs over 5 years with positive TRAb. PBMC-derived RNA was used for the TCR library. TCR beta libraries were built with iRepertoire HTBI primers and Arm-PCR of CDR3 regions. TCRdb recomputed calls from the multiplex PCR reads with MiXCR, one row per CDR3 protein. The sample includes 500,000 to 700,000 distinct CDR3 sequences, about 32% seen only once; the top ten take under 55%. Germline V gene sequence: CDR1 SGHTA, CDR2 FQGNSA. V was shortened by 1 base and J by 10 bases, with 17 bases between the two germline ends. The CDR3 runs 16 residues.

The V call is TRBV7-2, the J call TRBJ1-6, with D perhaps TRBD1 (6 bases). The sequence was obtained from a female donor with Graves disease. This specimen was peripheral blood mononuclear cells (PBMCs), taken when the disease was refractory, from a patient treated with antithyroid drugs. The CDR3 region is CASSLDKTGQRSPLHF. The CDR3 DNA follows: TGTGCCAGCAGCTTAGATAAAACAGGGCAAAGATCACCCCTCCACTTT. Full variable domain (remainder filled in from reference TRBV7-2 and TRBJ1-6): GAGVSQSPSNKVTEKGKDVELRCDPISGHTALYWYRQSLGQGLEFLIYFQGNSAPDKSGLPSDRFSAERTGGSVSTLTIQRTQQEDSAVYLCASSLDKTGQRSPLHFGNGTRLTVT.